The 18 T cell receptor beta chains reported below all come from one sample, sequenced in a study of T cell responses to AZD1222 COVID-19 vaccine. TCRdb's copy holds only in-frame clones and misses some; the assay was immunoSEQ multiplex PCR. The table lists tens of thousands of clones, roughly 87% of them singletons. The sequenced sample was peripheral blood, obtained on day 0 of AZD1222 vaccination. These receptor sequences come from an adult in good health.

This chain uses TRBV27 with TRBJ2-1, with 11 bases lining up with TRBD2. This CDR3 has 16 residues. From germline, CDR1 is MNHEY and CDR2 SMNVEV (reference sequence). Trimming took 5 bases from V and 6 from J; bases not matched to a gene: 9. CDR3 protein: CASSLLIAGGPNEQFF. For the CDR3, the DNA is TGTGCCAGCAGTCTACTAATAGCGGGAGGGCCCAATGAGCAGTTCTTC.

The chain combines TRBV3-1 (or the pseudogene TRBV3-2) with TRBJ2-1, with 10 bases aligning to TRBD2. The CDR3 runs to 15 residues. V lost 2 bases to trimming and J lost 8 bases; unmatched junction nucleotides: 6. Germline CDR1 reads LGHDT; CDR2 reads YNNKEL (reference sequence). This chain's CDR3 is CASSQMVSGGYEQFF. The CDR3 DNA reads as TGTGCCAGCAGCCAAATGGTTAGCGGGGGGTATGAGCAGTTCTTC.

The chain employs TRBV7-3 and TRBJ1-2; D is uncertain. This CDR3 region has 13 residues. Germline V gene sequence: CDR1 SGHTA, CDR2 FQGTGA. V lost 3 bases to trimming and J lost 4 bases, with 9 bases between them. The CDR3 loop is CASSFGGSYGYTF. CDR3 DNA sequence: TGTGCCAGCAGCTTTGGCGGATCCTATGGCTACACCTTC.

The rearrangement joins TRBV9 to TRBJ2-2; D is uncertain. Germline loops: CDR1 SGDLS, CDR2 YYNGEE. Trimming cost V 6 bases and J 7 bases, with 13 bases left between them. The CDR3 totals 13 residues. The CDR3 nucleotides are TGTGCCAGCACACTTAGGACGGACGGGGAGCTGTTTTTT. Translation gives CASTLRTDGELFF.

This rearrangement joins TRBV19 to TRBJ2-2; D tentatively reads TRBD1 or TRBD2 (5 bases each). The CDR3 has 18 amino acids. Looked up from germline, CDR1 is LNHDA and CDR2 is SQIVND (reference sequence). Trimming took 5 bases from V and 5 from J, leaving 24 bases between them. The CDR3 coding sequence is TGTGCCAGTAGTGAGACGACCGGGGCCGGTATCGGGACCGGGGAGCTGTTTTTT. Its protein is CASSETTGAGIGTGELFF.

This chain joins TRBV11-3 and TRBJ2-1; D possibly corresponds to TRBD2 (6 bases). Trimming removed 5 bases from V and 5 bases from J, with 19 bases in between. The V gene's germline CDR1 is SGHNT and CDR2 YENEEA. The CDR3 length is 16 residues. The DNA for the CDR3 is TGTGCCAGCAGCCGAAGCCCAGCGGGCTCACACAATGAGCAGTTCTTC. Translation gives CASSRSPAGSHNEQFF.

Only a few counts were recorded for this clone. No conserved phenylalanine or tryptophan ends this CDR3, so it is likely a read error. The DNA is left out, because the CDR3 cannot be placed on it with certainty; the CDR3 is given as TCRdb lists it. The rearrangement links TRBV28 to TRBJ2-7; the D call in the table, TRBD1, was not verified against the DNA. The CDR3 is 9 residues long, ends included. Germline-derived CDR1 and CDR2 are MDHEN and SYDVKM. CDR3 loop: CASSPRAGI.

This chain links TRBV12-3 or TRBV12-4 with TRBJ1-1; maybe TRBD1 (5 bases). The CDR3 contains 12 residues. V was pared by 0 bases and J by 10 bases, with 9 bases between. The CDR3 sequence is CASSLAAGAAFF. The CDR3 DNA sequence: TGTGCCAGCAGTTTAGCGGCCGGGGCAGCTTTCTTT.

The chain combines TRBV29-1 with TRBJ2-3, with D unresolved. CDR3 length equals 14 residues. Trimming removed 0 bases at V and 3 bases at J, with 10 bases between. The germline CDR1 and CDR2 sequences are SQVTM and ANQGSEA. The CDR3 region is CSVEDHVSTDTQYF. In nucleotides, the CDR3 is TGCAGCGTTGAAGACCACGTAAGTACAGATACGCAGTATTTT.

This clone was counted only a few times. DNA for the CDR3: TGTGCCAGCAGCTTAGTAGGGGCCGAGGGAGATACGCAGTATTTT. It translates to CASSLVGAEGDTQYF. The chain links TRBV7-6 to TRBJ2-3; D tentatively reads TRBD1 or TRBD2 (5 bases each). This CDR3 has 15 amino acids. The V end lost 1 base, the J end lost 5 bases, and 13 bases lay between the germline ends. The germline CDR1 and CDR2 sequences are SGHVS and FNYEAQ. Looking up the rest from reference TRBV7-6 and TRBJ2-3 gives the full variable domain: GAGVSQSPRYKVTKRGQDVALRCDPISGHVSLYWYRQALGQGPEFLTYFNYEAQQDKSGLPNDRFSAERPEGSISTLTIQRTEQRDSAMYRCASSLVGAEGDTQYFGPGTRLTVL.

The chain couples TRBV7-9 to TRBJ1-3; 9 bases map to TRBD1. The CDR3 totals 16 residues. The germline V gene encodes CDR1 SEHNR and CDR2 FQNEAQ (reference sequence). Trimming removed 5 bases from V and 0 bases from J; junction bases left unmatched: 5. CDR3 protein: CASSLTGGASGNTIYF. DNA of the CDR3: TGTGCCAGCAGCCTCACAGGGGGCGCCTCTGGAAACACCATATATTTT.

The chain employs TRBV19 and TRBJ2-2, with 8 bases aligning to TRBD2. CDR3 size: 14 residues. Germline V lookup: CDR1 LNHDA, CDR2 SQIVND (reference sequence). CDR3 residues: CVTEEREKAGELFF. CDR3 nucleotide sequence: TGTGTAACTGAAGAGCGGGAGAAAGCCGGGGAGCTGTTTTTT. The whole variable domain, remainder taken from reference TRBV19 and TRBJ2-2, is DGGITQSPKYLFRKEGQNVTLSCEQNLNHDAMYWYRQDPGQGLRLIYYSQIVNDFQKGDIAEGYSVSREKKESFPLTVTSAQKNPTAFYLCVTEEREKAGELFFGEGSRLTVL.

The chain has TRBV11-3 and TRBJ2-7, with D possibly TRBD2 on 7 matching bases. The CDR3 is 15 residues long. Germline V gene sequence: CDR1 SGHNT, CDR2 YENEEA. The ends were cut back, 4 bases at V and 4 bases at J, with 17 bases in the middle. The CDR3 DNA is TGTGCCAGCAGCTCTTTACCGGGGGGCGGGTACGAGCAGTACTTC. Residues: CASSSLPGGGYEQYF. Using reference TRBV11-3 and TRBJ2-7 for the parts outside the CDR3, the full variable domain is EAGVVQSPRYKIIEKKQPVAFWCNPISGHNTLYWYLQNLGQGPELLIRYENEEAVDDSQLPKDRFSAERLKGVDSTLKIQPAELGDSAVYLCASSSLPGGGYEQYFGPGTRLTVT.

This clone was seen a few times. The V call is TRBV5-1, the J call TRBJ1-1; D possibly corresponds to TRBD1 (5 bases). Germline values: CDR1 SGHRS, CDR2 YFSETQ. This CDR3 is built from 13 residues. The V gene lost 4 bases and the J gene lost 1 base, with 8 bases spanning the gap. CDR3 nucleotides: TGCGCCAGCAGCCGACAGAGGAACACTGAAGCTTTCTTT. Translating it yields CASSRQRNTEAFF.

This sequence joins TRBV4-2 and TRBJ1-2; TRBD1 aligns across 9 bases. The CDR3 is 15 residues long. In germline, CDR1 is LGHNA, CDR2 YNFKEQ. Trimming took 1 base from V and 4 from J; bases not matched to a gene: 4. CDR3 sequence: CASSQAGQGSYGYTF. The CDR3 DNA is TGTGCCAGCAGCCAAGCCGGACAGGGGAGCTATGGCTACACCTTC.

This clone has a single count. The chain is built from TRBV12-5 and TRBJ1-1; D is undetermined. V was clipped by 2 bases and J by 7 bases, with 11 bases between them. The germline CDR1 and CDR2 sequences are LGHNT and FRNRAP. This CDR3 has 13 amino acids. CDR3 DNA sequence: TGTGCTAGTGGTTTGTCCACAACTCTTGAAGCTTTCTTT. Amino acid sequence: CASGLSTTLEAFF.

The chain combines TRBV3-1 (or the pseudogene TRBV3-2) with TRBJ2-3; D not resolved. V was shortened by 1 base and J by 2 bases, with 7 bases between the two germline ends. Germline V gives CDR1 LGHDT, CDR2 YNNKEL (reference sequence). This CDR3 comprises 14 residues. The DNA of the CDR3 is TGTGCCAGCAGCCAAGTCTTCCCCACAGATACGCAGTATTTT. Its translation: CASSQVFPTDTQYF.

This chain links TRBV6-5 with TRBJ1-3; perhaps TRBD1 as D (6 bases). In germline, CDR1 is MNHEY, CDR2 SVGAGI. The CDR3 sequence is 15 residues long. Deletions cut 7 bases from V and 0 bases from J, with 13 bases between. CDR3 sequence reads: CASNEEGVSGNTIYF. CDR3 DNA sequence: TGTGCCAGCAACGAAGAGGGGGTCTCTGGAAACACCATATATTTT.